These 22 T cell receptor beta chains share one sample of origin, sequenced in a study of OX40 agonist ivuxolimab in advanced cancers. The table came from immunoSEQ multiplex PCR; TCRdb's copy has only in-frame clones and leaves some out. The data contain tens of thousands of clones, approximately 87% of them singletons. The material sequenced was CD4+ or CD8+ T cells sorted from blood, taken in a trial of the OX40 agonist ivuxolimab. These receptors originate from an adult with an advanced solid tumor such as melanoma, head and neck, liver or kidney cancer.

The chain uses TRBV5-1 and TRBJ2-1; 11 positions agree with TRBD1. The germline V gene encodes CDR1 SGHRS and CDR2 YFSETQ. Trimming took 4 bases from V and 8 from J; bases not matched to a gene: 8. The CDR3 is 15 residues long. DNA of the CDR3: TGCGCCAGCAGCCAGGGACAGGGGGGCCACGATGAGCAGTTCTTC. This sequence encodes CASSQGQGGHDEQFF.

The chain uses TRBV18 and TRBJ1-3; D gene uncertain. The V gene's germline CDR1 is KGHSH and CDR2 LQKENI. The CDR3 length is 16 residues. Trimming pared 1 base from V and 4 bases from J, leaving 14 bases between. Here the CDR3 DNA reads TGTGCCAGCTCACCACGACCTACGGGTTCAGGAAACACCATATATTTT. Protein: CASSPRPTGSGNTIYF.

This chain uses TRBV10-2 with TRBJ2-5, with D perhaps matching TRBD2 (5 bases). The V end lost 3 bases, the J end lost 6 bases, and 23 bases lay between the germline ends. The CDR3 is 17 amino acids. Germline-derived CDR1 and CDR2 are WSHSY and SAAADI. The CDR3 sequence: CASSDLPGGGLLKTQYF. The CDR3 DNA sequence: TGCGCCAGCAGTGATCTCCCTGGCGGAGGCCTTTTAAAGACCCAGTACTTC.

The CDR3 here is CASSPPGLLTSYEQYF. CDR3 DNA: TGTGCCAGCTCACCACCGGGACTCCTAACCTCCTACGAGCAGTACTTC. The chain links TRBV18 to TRBJ2-7, with D possibly TRBD2 on 6 matching bases. Looked up from germline, CDR1 is KGHSH and CDR2 is LQKENI. CDR3 length: 16 residues. Trimming took off 0 bases at V and 0 bases at J, with 12 bases between the two ends.

J is TRBJ2-3 and V is TRBV5-4, with no clear D. This CDR3 region has 14 residues. V gave up 0 bases and J gave up 0 bases, with 5 bases separating them. Germline V gene lookup returns CDR1 SGHNT and CDR2 YYREEE (reference sequence). In DNA form, the CDR3 reads TGTGCCAGCAGCTTGGCCGCCAGCACAGATACGCAGTATTTT. It translates to CASSLAASTDTQYF. Looking up the rest from reference TRBV5-4 and TRBJ2-3 gives the full variable domain: ETGVTQSPTHLIKTRGQQVTLRCSSQSGHNTVSWYQQALGQGPQFIFQYYREEENGRGNFPPRFSGLQFPNYSSELNVNALELDDSALYLCASSLAASTDTQYFGPGTRLTVL.

The CDR3 region is CASSGLAGVNEQFF. The CDR3 bases are TGTGCCAGCAGTGGACTAGCGGGAGTCAATGAGCAGTTCTTC. The V and J genes are TRBV11-3 and TRBJ2-1; 13 bases align to TRBD2. CDR3 length: 14 residues. V lost 6 bases to trimming and J lost 6 bases; unmatched junction nucleotides: 2. The germline V gene has CDR1 SGHNT and CDR2 YENEEA.

The V and J genes are TRBV9 and TRBJ2-2; D ambiguous. V gave up 0 bases and J gave up 1 base, with 7 bases separating them. CDR3 length: 15 amino acids. CDR1 is SGDLS, CDR2 YYNGEE, per germline. The CDR3 loop is CASSVGEGNTGELFF. The CDR3 nucleotides read TGTGCCAGCAGCGTAGGAGAAGGGAACACCGGGGAGCTGTTTTTT. Full variable domain (missing parts from reference TRBV9 and TRBJ2-2): DSGVTQTPKHLITATGQRVTLRCSPRSGDLSVYWYQQSLDQGLQFLIQYYNGEERAKGNILERFSAQQFPDLHSELNLSSLELGDSALYFCASSVGEGNTGELFFGEGSRLTVL.

V gene TRBV5-1 combines with J gene TRBJ2-2; possibly TRBD2 for D (7 bases). Trimming shortened V by 5 bases and J by 2 bases, and 19 bases separated the two germline ends. The CDR3 is 17 residues long. Germline V gene data show CDR1 as SGHRS and CDR2 as YFSETQ. The CDR3 loop reads CASSPTPAGANTGELFF. CDR3 nucleotide sequence: TGCGCCAGCAGTCCAACCCCGGCGGGGGCTAACACCGGGGAGCTGTTTTTT.

The V call is TRBV5-8, the J call TRBJ2-5; D possibly corresponds to TRBD1 (6 bases). CDR1 is SGHTS and CDR2 is YDEGEE in the germline V gene. V was cut by 0 bases and J by 1 base, with 13 bases left in between. The CDR3 loop spans 16 amino acids. The CDR3 here is CASSLVLQGPQETQYF. CDR3 in DNA: TGTGCCAGCAGCTTGGTGTTACAGGGACCCCAAGAGACCCAGTACTTC.

The genes are TRBV19 and TRBJ2-3; 12 nucleotides agree with TRBD1. The germline gives CDR1 LNHDA, CDR2 SQIVND (reference sequence). This CDR3 has 15 residues. The trim removed 5 bases at V and 5 bases at J, leaving 5 bases unmatched. Written as DNA, the CDR3 is TGTGCCAGTAGTGTCGGGACAGGGGGCTTAGATACGCAGTATTTT. Translated: CASSVGTGGLDTQYF.

J is TRBJ1-2 and V is TRBV5-5; 9 nucleotides match TRBD1. The CDR3 length is 15 residues. Trimming removed 4 bases from V and 3 bases from J; junction bases left unmatched: 7. The germline CDR1 and CDR2 sequences are SGHKS and YYEKEE (reference sequence). The CDR3 is CASSPNRGRDYGYTF. The DNA of the CDR3 is TGTGCCAGCAGCCCTAACAGGGGGCGAGACTATGGCTACACCTTC.

The chain carries TRBV7-6 and TRBJ2-7, with TRBD1 matching 10 bases. Germline V CDR1 and CDR2: SGHVS, FNYEAQ. The CDR3 length is 15 residues. The V gene end was trimmed by 5 bases and the J gene end by 6 bases; junction bases not matched to a gene: 10. The CDR3 DNA is TGTGCCAGCAGCCTAGTGGGACAGGGGTCGGGCGAGCAGTACTTC. Its protein is CASSLVGQGSGEQYF.

The chain links TRBV30 to TRBJ1-2, with D unclear. Germline assignment: CDR1 GTSNPN and CDR2 SVGIG (reference sequence). This CDR3 has 13 residues. Trimming pared 0 bases from V and 4 bases from J, leaving 9 bases between. The CDR3 sequence: CAWSVGPPYGYTF. Written as DNA, the CDR3 is TGTGCCTGGAGTGTAGGACCCCCCTATGGCTACACCTTC.

CDR3 nucleotide sequence: TGTGCCAGCAGCCAAGAGTTTCGGCTAGCGGGGGGCCGCACAGATACGCAGTATTTT. This sequence encodes CASSQEFRLAGGRTDTQYF. The V gene is TRBV4-2, the J gene TRBJ2-3; the match to TRBD2 covers 11 bases. The CDR3 is 19 amino acids. The J segment lost 1 base and the V segment lost 0 bases, leaving 9 bases of the junction unmatched. Looked up from germline, CDR1 is LGHNA and CDR2 is YNFKEQ.

The rearrangement uses TRBV5-6 and TRBJ2-1, with 11 positions matching TRBD2. Losses at the gene ends were 4 bases for V and 1 base for J; bases not matched to a gene: 13. Germline V CDR1 and CDR2: SGHDT, YYEEEE. The CDR3 has 19 residues. The CDR3 DNA reads as TGTGCCAGCAGCGATAGATCCTTAGCGGGAGGGTGGTCCTACAATGAGCAGTTCTTC. Amino acids: CASSDRSLAGGWSYNEQFF.

The V call is TRBV9, the J call TRBJ2-2; 15 bases match TRBD2. The germline gives CDR1 SGDLS, CDR2 YYNGEE. V shed 4 bases and J 0 bases; nucleotides not matched to a gene: 10. The CDR3 is made up of 20 amino acids. The CDR3 DNA reads TGTGCCAGCAGCCGACGACGGACTAGCGGGAGGGTCCCGAACACCGGGGAGCTGTTTTTT. This gives the protein CASSRRRTSGRVPNTGELFF.

The V and J genes are TRBV7-3 and TRBJ2-2; TRBD2 matches at 13 bases. The CDR3 runs to 16 residues. The germline V gene has CDR1 SGHTA and CDR2 FQGTGA. V gave up 5 bases and J gave up 6 bases; unmatched junction bases: 6. The CDR3 nucleotides read TGTGCCAGCAGCCCCGGACTAGCGGGAGTAGCCGGGGAGCTGTTTTTT. Translation: CASSPGLAGVAGELFF.

The CDR3 DNA follows: TGTGCCAGCAGTTTAAAAGGATTCGGGGAATCCACTGCGCAGTATTTT. It codes for CASSLKGFGESTAQYF. The V gene is TRBV27, the J gene TRBJ2-3; D is possibly TRBD2 (5 bases). Trimming pared 2 bases from V and 10 bases from J, leaving 22 bases between. CDR1 MNHEY and CDR2 SMNVEV come from the germline V gene (reference sequence). The CDR3 spans 16 residues.

The rearrangement joins TRBV10-1 to TRBJ2-7; D possibly corresponds to TRBD1 (6 bases). V lost 5 bases and J 5 bases, leaving 10 bases between the germline ends. The CDR3 consists of 12 residues. Germline CDR1 and CDR2: WNHNN and SYGVQD (reference sequence). The CDR3 coding sequence is TGCGCCAGCAGTACCGGGACAAACGAGCAGTACTTC. It is translated as CASSTGTNEQYF.

This chain links TRBV28 with TRBJ2-3; the D is unclear. Germline V gene sequence: CDR1 MDHEN, CDR2 SYDVKM. This CDR3 contains 14 residues. The V gene lost 2 bases and the J gene lost 2 bases, with 8 bases spanning the gap. CDR3 bases: TGTGCCAGCAGTTTAGGGCAGTACACAGATACGCAGTATTTT. Encoded protein: CASSLGQYTDTQYF.

The gene calls are TRBV9 and TRBJ2-1, with 12 bases aligning to TRBD2. Trimming at V came to 4 bases and at J to 9 bases, leaving 11 bases not matched to a gene. Germline V gene data show CDR1 as SGDLS and CDR2 as YYNGEE. The length of the CDR3 is 16 residues. CDR3 residues: CASSQGGTSGRFEQFF. The CDR3 DNA sequence: TGTGCCAGCAGCCAGGGAGGAACTAGCGGGAGGTTTGAGCAGTTCTTC.

The rearrangement links TRBV5-8 to TRBJ1-5; D perhaps matches TRBD1 (6 bases). V lost 4 bases to trimming and J lost 2 bases, with 19 bases between them. Germline CDR1 SGHTS, CDR2 YDEGEE. The CDR3 loop spans 17 amino acids. CDR3 residues: CASSHGGRLYRNQPQHF. CDR3 coding DNA: TGTGCCAGCAGCCACGGGGGGCGCCTATATCGCAATCAGCCCCAGCATTTT.